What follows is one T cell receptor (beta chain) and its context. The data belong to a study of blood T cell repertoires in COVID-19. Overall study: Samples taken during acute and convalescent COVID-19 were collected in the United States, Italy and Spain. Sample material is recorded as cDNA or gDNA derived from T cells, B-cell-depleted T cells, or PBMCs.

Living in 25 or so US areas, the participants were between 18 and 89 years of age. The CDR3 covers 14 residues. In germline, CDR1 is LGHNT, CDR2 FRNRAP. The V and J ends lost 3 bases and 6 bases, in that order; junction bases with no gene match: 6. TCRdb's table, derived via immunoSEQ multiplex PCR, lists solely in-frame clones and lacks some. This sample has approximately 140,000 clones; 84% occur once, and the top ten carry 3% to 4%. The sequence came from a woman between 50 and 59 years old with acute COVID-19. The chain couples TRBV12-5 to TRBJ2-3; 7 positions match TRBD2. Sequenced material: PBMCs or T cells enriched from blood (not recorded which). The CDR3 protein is CASGFGGSGDTQYF. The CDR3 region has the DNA TGTGCTAGTGGTTTTGGGGGTAGCGGGGATACGCAGTATTTT.